This T cell receptor beta chain was sequenced in a study of early T cells in non-severe SARS-CoV-2 infection. A single record per CDR3 protein comes from TCRdb applying MiXCR to the 5' RACE reads. This sample has roughly 40,000 distinct CDR3 sequences, with roughly 5% found just once. This CDR3 comprises 15 residues. Trimming took 0 bases from V and 1 from J, leaving 11 bases between them. CDR1 and CDR2 from the germline V gene are SQVTM and ANQGSEA. A few counts support this clonotype. The chain couples TRBV29-1 to TRBJ2-3, with D perhaps assigned TRBD1 or TRBD2 (5 bases each). The sequence was collected from an adult who was a healthcare worker with PCR-confirmed SARS-CoV-2 infection or an uninfected control (not recorded which). The sequencing input was whole blood. CDR3 nucleotide sequence: TGCAGCGTTGAAGATATCGGGGACCGCACAGATACGCAGTATTTT. Encoded protein: CSVEDIGDRTDTQYF.